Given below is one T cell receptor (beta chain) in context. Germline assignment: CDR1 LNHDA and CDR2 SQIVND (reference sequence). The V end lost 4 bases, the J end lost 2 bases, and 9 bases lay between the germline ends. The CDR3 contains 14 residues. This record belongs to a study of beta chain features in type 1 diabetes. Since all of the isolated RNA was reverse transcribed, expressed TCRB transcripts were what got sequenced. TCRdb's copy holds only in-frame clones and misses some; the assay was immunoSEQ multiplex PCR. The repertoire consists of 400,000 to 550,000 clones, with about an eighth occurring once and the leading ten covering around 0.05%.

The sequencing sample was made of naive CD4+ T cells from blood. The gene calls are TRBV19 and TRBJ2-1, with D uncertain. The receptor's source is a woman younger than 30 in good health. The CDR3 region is CASSTRSAYNEQFF. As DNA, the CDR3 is TGTGCCAGTAGTACGCGGTCTGCCTACAATGAGCAGTTCTTC.